Presented here are 24 T cell receptor beta chains from one specimen sequenced in a study of OX40 agonist ivuxolimab in advanced cancers. Some clones are missing from TCRdb's copy, which holds only in-frame ones; the method was immunoSEQ multiplex PCR. This table holds about 32,000 clones, about nine tenths found once. The sequenced sample was CD4+ or CD8+ T cells sorted from blood, obtained in a trial of the OX40 agonist ivuxolimab. These TCRs come from an adult with an advanced solid tumor such as melanoma, head and neck, liver or kidney cancer.

This clone appeared a single time. The chain links TRBV9 to TRBJ2-2, with 8 bases that match TRBD1. Germline CDR1 reads SGDLS; CDR2 reads YYNGEE. The CDR3 contains 14 residues. Trimming took 4 bases from V and 5 from J; bases not matched to a gene: 4. The CDR3 DNA is TGTGCCAGCAGCTGGACAGGGAAGACCGGGGAGCTGTTTTTT. Translating gives CASSWTGKTGELFF.

This clone was counted a single time. The chain employs TRBV2 and TRBJ2-7, with D perhaps TRBD1 (5 bases). The CDR3 length is 13 residues. V was cut by 5 bases and J by 2 bases, with 10 bases left in between. Per germline, CDR1 SNHLY and CDR2 FYNNEI. The CDR3 loop reads CASSTTEAYEQYV. The CDR3 bases are TGTGCCAGCAGTACGACAGAAGCCTACGAGCAGTACGTC.

This clone has a single count. This sequence joins TRBV28 and TRBJ1-1; D ambiguous. The length of the CDR3 is 14 residues. Per germline, CDR1 MDHEN and CDR2 SYDVKM. V was clipped by 5 bases and J by 2 bases, with 12 bases between them. The CDR3 nucleotides read TGTGCCAGCAGTCTCGGGTCATCAAACACTGAAGCTTTCTTT. Protein product: CASSLGSSNTEAFF. Full variable domain (remainder filled in from reference TRBV28 and TRBJ1-1): DVKVTQSSRYLVKRTGEKVFLECVQDMDHENMFWYRQDPGLGLRLIYFSYDVKMKEKGDIPEGYSVSREKKERFSLILESASTNQTSMYLCASSLGSSNTEAFFGQGTRLTVV.

CDR3 sequence (DNA): TGTGCCAGCATCAAGGCGGTCACAGATACGCAGTATTTT. Translated: CASIKAVTDTQYF. V and J are TRBV6-6 and TRBJ2-3, with D unclear. The CDR3 contains 13 residues. From germline, CDR1 is MNHNY and CDR2 SVGAGI (reference sequence). V was shortened by 7 bases and J by 2 bases, with 10 bases between the two germline ends.

The rearrangement links TRBV27 to TRBJ2-7; D is uncertain. This CDR3 contains 16 residues. Germline CDR1 MNHEY, CDR2 SMNVEV (reference sequence). The V gene lost 5 bases and the J gene lost 4 bases, with 21 bases spanning the gap. Here the CDR3 reads CASSPDPNRALYEQYF. The CDR3 DNA is TGTGCCAGCAGTCCCGACCCGAACCGGGCCTTATACGAGCAGTACTTC.

This chain links TRBV28 with TRBJ2-2; D tentatively reads TRBD1 or TRBD2 (5 bases each). From germline, CDR1 is MDHEN and CDR2 SYDVKM. V was pared by 3 bases and J by 5 bases, with 16 bases between. CDR3 length: 16 residues. CDR3 sequence reads: CASSFGATPGTGELFF. The CDR3 DNA reads TGTGCCAGCAGTTTCGGGGCGACCCCCGGGACCGGGGAGCTGTTTTTT. Based on the CDR3 plus reference TRBV28 and TRBJ2-2, the full variable domain is DVKVTQSSRYLVKRTGEKVFLECVQDMDHENMFWYRQDPGLGLRLIYFSYDVKMKEKGDIPEGYSVSREKKERFSLILESASTNQTSMYLCASSFGATPGTGELFFGEGSRLTVL.

This clone appeared a single time. The chain employs TRBV27 and TRBJ1-5, with unresolved D. The CDR3 extends over 14 amino acids. Germline V gene data show CDR1 as MNHEY and CDR2 as SMNVEV (reference sequence). Trimming stripped 1 base from V and 3 bases from J, with 7 bases between. CDR3: CASSLWGPNQPQHF. The DNA for the CDR3 is TGTGCCAGCAGTTTATGGGGTCCCAATCAGCCCCAGCATTTT.

The rearrangement joins TRBV27 to TRBJ2-7; 10 bases align to TRBD2. Germline values: CDR1 MNHEY, CDR2 SMNVEV (reference sequence). This CDR3 region has 15 residues. V gave up 5 bases and J gave up 2 bases; unmatched junction bases: 6. In DNA form, the CDR3 reads TGTGCCAGCAGTCAATCGCTAGCGGGGGCCTACGAGCAGTACGTC. It translates to CASSQSLAGAYEQYV.

This clone was observed a single time. This rearrangement joins TRBV15 to TRBJ2-7, with 7 bases aligning to TRBD2. J was trimmed by 6 bases and V by 4 bases; bases with no gene match: 15. The CDR3 spans 16 residues. CDR1 and CDR2 (germline): LNHNV, YYDKDF (reference sequence). The DNA of the CDR3 is TGTGCCACCAGCACCAGACCGGGACTATGGGCCGCCGAGCAGTACTTC. Protein product: CATSTRPGLWAAEQYF.

The chain carries TRBV6-6 and TRBJ1-1; D remains ambiguous. Germline V gives CDR1 MNHNY, CDR2 SVGAGI (reference sequence). V gave up 2 bases and J gave up 7 bases, with 8 bases separating them. The CDR3 is made up of 12 amino acids. CDR3 amino acids: CASSYGAGEAFF. The CDR3 nucleotides are TGTGCCAGCAGTTACGGAGCAGGTGAAGCTTTCTTT.

The chain is built from TRBV4-1 and TRBJ2-7; 8 bases align to TRBD1. The CDR3 covers 14 residues. The germline V gene encodes CDR1 MGHRA and CDR2 YSYEKL. V gave up 1 base and J gave up 7 bases; unmatched junction bases: 6. CDR3 loop: CASSQVQGAGEQYV. CDR3 bases: TGCGCCAGCAGCCAAGTTCAGGGGGCAGGGGAGCAGTACGTC.

V is TRBV4-1 and J is TRBJ1-5; D is undetermined. The CDR3 runs 15 residues. The ends were cut back, 1 base at V and 1 base at J, with 8 bases in the middle. Germline loops: CDR1 MGHRA, CDR2 YSYEKL. CDR3 coding DNA: TGCGCCAGCAGCCAAGGGGAGGCGAGCAATCAGCCCCAGCATTTT. Its protein product is CASSQGEASNQPQHF.

CDR3 bases: TGCGCCAGCAGCCAAGATCCGGGGAGTCAAGGCACTGAAGCTTTCTTT. It codes for CASSQDPGSQGTEAFF. The V gene is TRBV4-1, the J gene TRBJ1-1; D gene ambiguous. The germline V gene has CDR1 MGHRA and CDR2 YSYEKL. The CDR3 contains 16 residues. V lost 0 bases to trimming and J lost 4 bases, with 15 bases between them.

The CDR3 DNA reads as TGTGCCAGCAGTTTATCGGCGGGGTACCACGAGCAGTACTTC. This encodes CASSLSAGYHEQYF. The chain links TRBV27 to TRBJ2-7; tentative D call: TRBD2 (6 bases). CDR3 length: 14 amino acids. Germline V gene lookup returns CDR1 MNHEY and CDR2 SMNVEV (reference sequence). V gave up 0 bases and J gave up 5 bases, with 11 bases separating them.

The CDR3 reads CASSLGPTGELFF. As DNA, the CDR3 is TGTGCCAGCAGCCTGGGACCTACCGGGGAGCTGTTTTTT. V and J are TRBV5-6 and TRBJ2-2; the D call may be TRBD1 or TRBD2 (5 bases each). The germline V gene encodes CDR1 SGHDT and CDR2 YYEEEE. There are 13 residues in the CDR3. Trimming took 4 bases from V and 5 from J, leaving 9 bases between them. The full variable domain, its missing parts supplied by reference TRBV5-6 and TRBJ2-2, is DAGVTQSPTHLIKTRGQQVTLRCSPKSGHDTVSWYQQALGQGPQFIFQYYEEEERQRGNFPDRFSGHQFPNYSSELNVNALLLGDSALYLCASSLGPTGELFFGEGSRLTVL.

The chain links TRBV6-5 to TRBJ2-7; D unresolved. V was clipped by 5 bases and J by 3 bases, with 11 bases between them. The CDR3 length is 13 residues. Germline CDR1 and CDR2: MNHEY and SVGAGI. The CDR3 DNA follows: TGTGCCAGCAGTACACCAACCTTCTACGAGCAGTACTTC. It codes for CASSTPTFYEQYF.

This chain joins TRBV27 and TRBJ1-5; D might be TRBD1 (6 bases). With 5 bases removed from V and 4 bases from J, the gap between germline ends came to 12 bases. Per the germline V gene, CDR1 is MNHEY and CDR2 is SMNVEV (reference sequence). There are 14 residues in the CDR3. The CDR3 is CASSQQGWNQPQHF. Here the CDR3 DNA reads TGTGCCAGCAGTCAACAGGGTTGGAATCAGCCCCAGCATTTT.

The V call is TRBV18, the J call TRBJ2-1; 7 bases line up with TRBD1. CDR1 is KGHSH and CDR2 is LQKENI in the germline V gene. V dropped 4 bases and J dropped 2; count of bases not matched to a gene: 8. The CDR3 is 16 residues long. The CDR3 sequence is CASSRGQIVPYNEQFF. The DNA for the CDR3 is TGTGCCAGCTCACGGGGACAGATTGTCCCCTACAATGAGCAGTTCTTC.

This clone was seen a handful of times. V gene TRBV6-1 combines with J gene TRBJ1-2; TRBD1 aligns across 7 bases. CDR1 is MNHNS and CDR2 is SASEGT in the germline V gene. V was clipped by 1 base and J by 4 bases; unmatched bases: 6. This CDR3 comprises 15 residues. CDR3 protein: CASSEGRGLGYGYTF. The CDR3 DNA sequence: TGTGCCAGCAGTGAAGGGAGGGGGCTCGGCTATGGCTACACCTTC.

This chain links TRBV5-4 with TRBJ1-2; D unclear. The CDR3 contains 15 residues. Trimming left V 0 bases short and J 8 bases short, with 17 bases between. Germline V gene lookup returns CDR1 SGHNT and CDR2 YYREEE (reference sequence). As DNA, the CDR3 is TGTGCCAGCAGCTTGGCCCAGGCCCCCTCGGAAGGCTACACCTTC. Encoded protein: CASSLAQAPSEGYTF.

The chain is built from TRBV5-4 and TRBJ2-5; D may match TRBD1 or TRBD2 (6 bases each). Trimming pared 5 bases from V and 5 bases from J, leaving 16 bases between. CDR1 is SGHNT, CDR2 YYREEE, per germline (reference sequence). CDR3 size: 14 residues. The DNA for the CDR3 is TGTGCCAGCAGTCGCGAGGGGGGAGCGGAGACCCAGTACTTC. It yields the protein CASSREGGAETQYF.

This rearrangement joins TRBV6-1 to TRBJ2-7; 10 nucleotides align to TRBD1. CDR1 and CDR2 from the germline V gene are MNHNS and SASEGT. The trim removed 7 bases at V and 3 bases at J, leaving 9 bases unmatched. CDR3 size: 15 residues. CDR3 region: CASILTGGMYYEQYF. The CDR3 DNA follows: TGTGCCAGCATTCTGACAGGGGGCATGTACTACGAGCAGTACTTC.

V gene TRBV4-1 combines with J gene TRBJ2-7, with D perhaps matching TRBD1 (6 bases). The CDR3 loop spans 15 amino acids. Germline CDR1 and CDR2: MGHRA and YSYEKL. V was shortened by 0 bases and J by 3 bases, with 12 bases between the two germline ends. The CDR3 nucleotides are TGCGCCAGCAGCCAAGATCGTGGGACACTCTACGAGCAGTACGTC. Translation: CASSQDRGTLYEQYV.

The chain joins TRBV29-1 to TRBJ1-1, with 10 bases lining up with TRBD1. The CDR3 totals 15 residues. Losses at the gene ends were 6 bases for V and 3 bases for J; bases not matched to a gene: 10. The V gene's germline CDR1 is SQVTM and CDR2 ANQGSEA. This chain's CDR3 is CSVPMTGGMDTEAFF. CDR3 DNA sequence: TGCAGCGTCCCCATGACAGGGGGCATGGACACTGAAGCTTTCTTT.